This paragraph covers one TCR beta chain sequence. Seattle researchers signed up patients amid active infection and tracked them longitudinally. Original processing methods: By means of reference gene primer amplification, nucleated cell counts were estimated. The table came from immunoSEQ multiplex PCR; TCRdb's copy has only in-frame clones and leaves some out. V and J calls and clone size come straight from that table; D and trimming were deduced from the DNA. Of roughly 410,000 clones in the sample, 89% were seen once. These data come from a study of blood T cell repertoires in COVID-19. Study-wide background: PBMCs, B-cell-depleted T cells, or T cells were the source of the cDNA or gDNA that made up the material.

This CDR3 has 16 amino acids. Germline V gene data show CDR1 as MNHEY and CDR2 as SMNVEV (reference sequence). V was pared by 5 bases and J by 7 bases, with 21 bases between. The TCR comes from a woman aged 40 to 50 with COVID-19, enrolled during active disease. The sequencing input was peripheral blood. V and J are TRBV27 and TRBJ2-1, with D maybe TRBD2 (5 bases). The CDR3 spells CASSRSGNRGSNEQFF. Here the CDR3 DNA reads TGTGCCAGCAGTCGCTCGGGGAACAGAGGCTCGAATGAGCAGTTCTTC.